Listed here are 18 T cell receptor beta chains from one sample, sequenced in a study of control samples from healthy donors and cancer patients. Profiling relied on immunoSEQ multiplex PCR, and the TCRdb table lists in-frame clones only, not all of them. The table lists 120,000 to 150,000 clones, roughly 89% of them singletons. Material: blood. The receptor set was obtained from a man aged 25-45 years in good health.

The chain is built from TRBV10-2 and TRBJ1-6; D gene ambiguous. The CDR3 consists of 13 residues. With 7 bases removed from V and 2 bases from J, the gap between germline ends came to 6 bases. Germline lookup yields CDR1 WSHSY and CDR2 SAAADI. The CDR3 DNA sequence: TGCGCCAGCAAGGACGCCTATAATTCACCCCTCCACTTT. This sequence encodes CASKDAYNSPLHF.

For this clone: Other DNA sequences within the sample encode an identical CDR3. The chain couples TRBV3-1 (or the pseudogene TRBV3-2) to TRBJ1-2; D is ambiguous. In germline, CDR1 is LGHDT, CDR2 YNNKEL (reference sequence). Trimming left V 0 bases short and J 8 bases short, with 10 bases between. The CDR3 is 13 amino acids. Here the CDR3 DNA reads TGTGCCAGCAGCCAAGATCTCCGAGGGGGCTACACCTTC. This translates into CASSQDLRGGYTF.

The V gene is TRBV10-3, the J gene TRBJ1-5, with D uncertain. The ends were cut back, 0 bases at V and 7 bases at J, with 10 bases in the middle. The length of the CDR3 is 14 residues. From germline, CDR1 is ENHRY and CDR2 SYGVKD. DNA of the CDR3: TGTGCCATCAGTGAGTCGACGGGAGGGCAGCCCCAGCATTTT. Residues: CAISESTGGQPQHF.

V and J are TRBV19 and TRBJ2-5; D is unclear. Trimming left V 4 bases short and J 1 base short, with 4 bases between. There are 12 residues in the CDR3. The V gene's germline CDR1 is LNHDA and CDR2 SQIVND (reference sequence). CDR3 amino acids: CASSTAQETQYF. CDR3 DNA sequence: TGTGCCAGTAGTACGGCCCAAGAGACCCAGTACTTC.

This clone came up once. This chain uses TRBV6-2 or TRBV6-3 with TRBJ2-5, with a possible D match to TRBD2 (5 bases). The CDR3 is 12 amino acids. Trimming pared 4 bases from V and 7 bases from J, leaving 10 bases between. Germline loops: CDR1 MNHEY, CDR2 SVGEGT. The CDR3 DNA follows: TGTGCCAGCAGTTTTAGCGCAGGGACCCAGTACTTC. It translates to CASSFSAGTQYF.

This chain links TRBV2 with TRBJ2-7; 8 bases are a match to TRBD2. Trimming took 2 bases from V and 3 from J; bases not matched to a gene: 9. The CDR3 has 16 residues. Germline-derived CDR1 and CDR2 are SNHLY and FYNNEI. The CDR3 reads CASSEFGGRPDYEQYF. CDR3 bases: TGTGCCAGCAGTGAATTCGGCGGGAGGCCCGACTACGAGCAGTACTTC.

The V and J genes are TRBV24-1 and TRBJ2-3; D assignment may be TRBD1 or TRBD2 (5 bases each). The CDR3 has 16 residues. Germline CDR1 reads KGHDR; CDR2 reads SFDVKD. Trimming stripped 8 bases from V and 7 bases from J, with 24 bases between. CDR3 residues: CATTPGDAEGIYTQYF. The CDR3 coding sequence is TGTGCCACCACCCCCGGGGACGCGGAAGGGATTTATACGCAGTATTTT.

The chain has TRBV6-5 and TRBJ2-7; D is ambiguous. V dropped 6 bases and J dropped 7 bases, with 19 bases sitting between them. Germline CDR1 MNHEY, CDR2 SVGAGI. The CDR3 sequence is 14 residues long. CDR3 bases: TGTGCCAGCAGCGTTGGACCCGCTAATGATGAGCAGTACTTC. This translates into CASSVGPANDEQYF.

The genes are TRBV7-2 and TRBJ1-4, with D uncertain. The CDR3 has 14 amino acids. CDR1 is SGHTA and CDR2 is FQGNSA in the germline V gene. V was cut by 1 base and J by 7 bases, with 10 bases left in between. The CDR3 region is CASSLGLGVEKLFF. CDR3 bases: TGTGCCAGCAGCTTAGGCCTTGGGGTTGAAAAACTGTTTTTT.

V and J are TRBV15 and TRBJ2-7; D perhaps matches TRBD2 (5 bases). V lost 3 bases and J lost 0, with 12 bases in between. CDR3 length: 15 residues. The germline gives CDR1 LNHNV, CDR2 YYDKDF (reference sequence). DNA for the CDR3: TGTGCCACCAGCAGTAGTGCTAGCAGCTCCTACGAGCAGTACTTC. As protein: CATSSSASSSYEQYF. Together with reference TRBV15 and TRBJ2-7, the CDR3 gives the full variable domain: DAMVIQNPRYQVTQFGKPVTLSCSQTLNHNVMYWYQQKSSQAPKLLFHYYDKDFNNEADTPDNFQSRRPNTSFCFLDIRSPGLGDTAMYLCATSSSASSSYEQYFGPGTRLTVT.

The genes are TRBV27 and TRBJ2-7; D perhaps matches TRBD1 (5 bases). This CDR3 comprises 13 residues. Trimming took off 5 bases at V and 7 bases at J, with 15 bases between the two ends. Germline CDR1 and CDR2: MNHEY and SMNVEV (reference sequence). The CDR3 sequence is CASSLAGKGEQYF. In DNA form, the CDR3 reads TGTGCCAGCAGTCTTGCAGGGAAGGGGGAGCAGTACTTC.

CDR3 loop: CATRKAGQIWNSPLHF. The CDR3 coding sequence is TGTGCCACCCGGAAAGCGGGACAAATTTGGAATTCACCCCTCCACTTT. V is TRBV15 and J is TRBJ1-6; tentative D call: TRBD1 (6 bases). V was clipped by 8 bases and J by 7 bases, with 21 bases between them. Per germline, CDR1 LNHNV and CDR2 YYDKDF (reference sequence). The CDR3 loop spans 16 amino acids. The full variable domain, rest sourced from reference TRBV15 and TRBJ1-6, is DAMVIQNPRYQVTQFGKPVTLSCSQTLNHNVMYWYQQKSSQAPKLLFHYYDKDFNNEADTPDNFQSRRPNTSFCFLDIRSPGLGDTAMYLCATRKAGQIWNSPLHFGNGTRLTVT.

The V call is TRBV24-1, the J call TRBJ2-1, with 9 bases that match TRBD2. This CDR3 is 15 amino acids long. The V gene end was trimmed by 1 base and the J gene end by 4 bases; junction bases not matched to a gene: 1. Germline assignment: CDR1 KGHDR and CDR2 SFDVKD. The CDR3 sequence is CATSDFLAGYNEQFF. DNA of the CDR3: TGTGCCACCAGTGATTTTCTAGCGGGATACAATGAGCAGTTCTTC.

Written as DNA, the CDR3 is TGTGCCATCAGTGAGTCACAGGGTTACAACTATGGCTACACCTTC. Residues: CAISESQGYNYGYTF. The chain couples TRBV10-3 to TRBJ1-2; D is possibly TRBD1 (6 bases). Germline V CDR1 and CDR2: ENHRY, SYGVKD. The CDR3 contains 15 residues. The V and J ends lost 0 bases and 2 bases respectively, with 10 bases between them.

This chain links TRBV13 with TRBJ2-5; 8 bases map to TRBD1. CDR1 and CDR2 (germline): PRHDT, FYEKMQ (reference sequence). V trimming: 3 bases; J trimming: 5 bases; junction bases outside the gene matches: 8. The CDR3 is 15 amino acids. As DNA, the CDR3 is TGTGCCAGCAGCTTCCGTAAGGGACAGGAGGAGACCCAGTACTTC. This gives the protein CASSFRKGQEETQYF.

The chain carries TRBV6-2 or TRBV6-3 and TRBJ2-3, with a possible D match to TRBD2 (6 bases). Germline V gene data show CDR1 as MNHEY and CDR2 as SVGEGT. This CDR3 comprises 16 residues. Trimming shortened V by 4 bases and J by 0 bases, and 14 bases separated the two germline ends. The CDR3 DNA reads as TGTGCCAGCAGTTTCTCTCTAGCGTACAGCACAGATACGCAGTATTTT. Encoded protein: CASSFSLAYSTDTQYF.

This chain connects TRBV6-5 to TRBJ2-3; the D is unclear. The CDR3 totals 14 residues. Germline V gene data show CDR1 as MNHEY and CDR2 as SVGAGI. V gave up 0 bases and J gave up 2 bases, with 6 bases separating them. CDR3 nucleotide sequence: TGTGCCAGCAGTTACTCTCCAGACACAGATACGCAGTATTTT. Translating it yields CASSYSPDTDTQYF.

The V and J genes are TRBV5-1 and TRBJ2-1; 9 nucleotides match TRBD2. The CDR3 covers 15 residues. Germline V lookup: CDR1 SGHRS, CDR2 YFSETQ. V dropped 1 base and J dropped 5; count of bases not matched to a gene: 4. CDR3 DNA sequence: TGCGCCAGCAGCTTGTTGCTAGCGGGGAACAATGAGCAGTTCTTC. Protein: CASSLLLAGNNEQFF.